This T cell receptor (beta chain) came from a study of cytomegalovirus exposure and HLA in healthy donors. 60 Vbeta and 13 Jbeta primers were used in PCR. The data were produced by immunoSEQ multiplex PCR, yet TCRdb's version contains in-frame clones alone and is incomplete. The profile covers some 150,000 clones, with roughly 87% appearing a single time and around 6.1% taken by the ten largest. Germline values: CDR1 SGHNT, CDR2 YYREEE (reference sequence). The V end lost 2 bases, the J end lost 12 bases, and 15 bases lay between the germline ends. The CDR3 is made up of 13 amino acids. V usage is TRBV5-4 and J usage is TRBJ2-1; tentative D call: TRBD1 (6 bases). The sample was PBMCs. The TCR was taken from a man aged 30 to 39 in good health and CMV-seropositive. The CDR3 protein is CASSFSYAGAQFF. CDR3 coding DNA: TGTGCCAGCAGCTTCTCCTACGCAGGGGCGCAGTTCTTC.